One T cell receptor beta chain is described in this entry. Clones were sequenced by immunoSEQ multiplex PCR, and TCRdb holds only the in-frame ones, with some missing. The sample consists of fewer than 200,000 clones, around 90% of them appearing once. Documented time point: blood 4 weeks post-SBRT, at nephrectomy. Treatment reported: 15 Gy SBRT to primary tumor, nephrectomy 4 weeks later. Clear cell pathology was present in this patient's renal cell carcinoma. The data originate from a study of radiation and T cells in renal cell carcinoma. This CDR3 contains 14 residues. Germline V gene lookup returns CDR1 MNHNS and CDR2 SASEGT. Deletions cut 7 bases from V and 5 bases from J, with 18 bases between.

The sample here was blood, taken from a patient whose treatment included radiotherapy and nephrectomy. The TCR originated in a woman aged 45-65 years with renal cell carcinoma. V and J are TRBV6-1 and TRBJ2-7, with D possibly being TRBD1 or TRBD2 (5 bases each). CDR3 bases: TGTGCCAGCACGCCGGGGACCCAGGACGACGAGCAGTACTTC. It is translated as CASTPGTQDDEQYF.